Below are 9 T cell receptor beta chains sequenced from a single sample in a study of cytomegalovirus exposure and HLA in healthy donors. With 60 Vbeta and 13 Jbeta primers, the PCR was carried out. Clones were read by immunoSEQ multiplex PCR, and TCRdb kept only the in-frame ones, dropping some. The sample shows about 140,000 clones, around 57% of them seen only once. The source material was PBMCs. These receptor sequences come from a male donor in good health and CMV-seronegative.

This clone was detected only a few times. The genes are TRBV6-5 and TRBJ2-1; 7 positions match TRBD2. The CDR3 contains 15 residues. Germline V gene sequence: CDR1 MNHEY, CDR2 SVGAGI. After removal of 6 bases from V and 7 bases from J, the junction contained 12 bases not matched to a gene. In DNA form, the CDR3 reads TGTGCCAGCAGCCCCGTCCGGGGGGACGCGAATGAGCAGTTCTTC. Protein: CASSPVRGDANEQFF.

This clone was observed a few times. As DNA, the CDR3 is TGTGCCAGCAGTTTCCCGGGAAATGAGCAGTTCTTC. It translates to CASSFPGNEQFF. The chain has TRBV27 and TRBJ2-1; D is perhaps TRBD2 (5 bases). The V end lost 3 bases, the J end lost 7 bases, and 7 bases lay between the germline ends. The CDR3 extends over 12 amino acids. Per germline, CDR1 MNHEY and CDR2 SMNVEV (reference sequence).

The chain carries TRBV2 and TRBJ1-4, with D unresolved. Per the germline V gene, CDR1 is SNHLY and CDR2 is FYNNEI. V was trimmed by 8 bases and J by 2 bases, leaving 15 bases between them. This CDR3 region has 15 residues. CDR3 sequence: CASYAAAGTNEKLFF. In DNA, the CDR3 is TGTGCCAGCTACGCCGCCGCGGGCACTAATGAAAAACTGTTTTTT.

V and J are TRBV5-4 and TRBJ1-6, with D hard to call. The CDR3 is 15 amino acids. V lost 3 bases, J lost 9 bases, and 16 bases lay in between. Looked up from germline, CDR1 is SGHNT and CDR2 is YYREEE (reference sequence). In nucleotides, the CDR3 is TGTGCCAGCAGCTCCAAGACCGCCCCGGGTTCACCCCTCCACTTT. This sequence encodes CASSSKTAPGSPLHF.

The DNA of the CDR3 is TGTGCCAGCAGCTTATCGGGGGTTGAAGAGACCCAGTACTTC. It is translated as CASSLSGVEETQYF. This rearrangement joins TRBV7-3 to TRBJ2-5; the D gene is possibly TRBD2 (6 bases). The CDR3 is made up of 14 amino acids. Germline V gives CDR1 SGHTA, CDR2 FQGTGA. The V and J ends lost 2 bases and 3 bases respectively, with 10 bases between them.

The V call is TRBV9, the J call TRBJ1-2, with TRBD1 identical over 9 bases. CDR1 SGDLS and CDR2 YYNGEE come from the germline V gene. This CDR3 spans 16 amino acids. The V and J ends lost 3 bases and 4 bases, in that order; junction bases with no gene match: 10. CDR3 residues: CASSGARDRVGYGYTF. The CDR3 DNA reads TGTGCCAGCAGCGGAGCCCGGGACAGGGTGGGCTATGGCTACACCTTC.

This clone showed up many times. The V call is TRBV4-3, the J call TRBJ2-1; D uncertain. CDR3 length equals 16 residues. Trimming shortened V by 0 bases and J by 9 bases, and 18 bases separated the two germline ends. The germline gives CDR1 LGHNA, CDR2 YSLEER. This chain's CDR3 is CASSQDHIALGGEQFF. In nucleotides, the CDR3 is TGCGCCAGCAGCCAAGACCATATAGCCCTCGGCGGTGAGCAGTTCTTC.

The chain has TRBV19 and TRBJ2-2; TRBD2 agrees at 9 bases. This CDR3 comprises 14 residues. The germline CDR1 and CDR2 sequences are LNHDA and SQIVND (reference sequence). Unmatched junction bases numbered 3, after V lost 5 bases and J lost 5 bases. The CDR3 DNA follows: TGTGCCAGTAGTCCTCTAGCGGGAACCGGGGAGCTGTTTTTT. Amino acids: CASSPLAGTGELFF.

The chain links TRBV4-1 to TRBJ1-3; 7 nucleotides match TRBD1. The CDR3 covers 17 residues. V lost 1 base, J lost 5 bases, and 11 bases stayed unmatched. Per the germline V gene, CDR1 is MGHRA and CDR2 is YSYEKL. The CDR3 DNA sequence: TGCGCCAGCAGCCAAGGTGCTCCGACAGGGCGAAGAAACACCATATATTTT. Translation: CASSQGAPTGRRNTIYF.